Reported below is one T cell receptor beta chain. This entry belongs to a study of cytomegalovirus exposure and HLA in healthy donors. Primers included in the PCR were 60 Vbeta and 13 Jbeta primers. Per the original methods: An analysis that came later counted some 85 million unique TCR beta chains, approximately 11 million shared. Sequencing was performed with immunoSEQ multiplex PCR; in TCRdb, only in-frame clones are kept and a portion is missing. Clonal size and the V and J genes are those of that table, whereas D and trimming came from the DNA. The sample contains fewer than 350,000 clones, 85% to 90% of which appear only once. V gave up 5 bases and J gave up 4 bases, with 12 bases separating them. CDR1 SGHDT and CDR2 YYEEEE come from the germline V gene. CDR3 size: 14 residues.

The sequence derives from a woman in her late teens or twenties in good health and CMV-seronegative. Sequencing was performed on PBMCs. V usage is TRBV5-6 and J usage is TRBJ2-2; D is perhaps TRBD1 (5 bases). In DNA, the CDR3 is TGTGCCAGCAGTCCCCAGGGTAGCACCGGGGAGCTGTTTTTT. As protein: CASSPQGSTGELFF.